This T cell receptor (beta chain) stems from a study of T cells in Graves' hyperthyroidism and ophthalmopathy. The trim removed 0 bases at V and 5 bases at J, leaving 8 bases unmatched. The CDR3 has 15 amino acids. Germline CDR1 and CDR2: DFQATT and SNEGSKA (reference sequence). What was amplified from RNA transcripts were TCR beta CDR3 regions. The HTBI primer set was used in a first-round RT-PCR of the TCR CDR3. TCRdb re-derived calls from the multiplex PCR reads in MiXCR, one entry per CDR3 protein. This table holds 650,000 to 850,000 distinct CDR3 sequences, roughly a sixth found once. The receptor was derived from a woman in her forties or fifties with Graves' hyperthyroidism that later progressed to Graves' ophthalmopathy. The sample consisted of blood. The rearrangement joins TRBV20-1 to TRBJ1-2, with 8 bases that match TRBD1. The CDR3 DNA is TGCAGTGCTAGAGAAGGCCTAGGACAGGGATATGGCTACACCTTC. Its translation is CSAREGLGQGYGYTF.